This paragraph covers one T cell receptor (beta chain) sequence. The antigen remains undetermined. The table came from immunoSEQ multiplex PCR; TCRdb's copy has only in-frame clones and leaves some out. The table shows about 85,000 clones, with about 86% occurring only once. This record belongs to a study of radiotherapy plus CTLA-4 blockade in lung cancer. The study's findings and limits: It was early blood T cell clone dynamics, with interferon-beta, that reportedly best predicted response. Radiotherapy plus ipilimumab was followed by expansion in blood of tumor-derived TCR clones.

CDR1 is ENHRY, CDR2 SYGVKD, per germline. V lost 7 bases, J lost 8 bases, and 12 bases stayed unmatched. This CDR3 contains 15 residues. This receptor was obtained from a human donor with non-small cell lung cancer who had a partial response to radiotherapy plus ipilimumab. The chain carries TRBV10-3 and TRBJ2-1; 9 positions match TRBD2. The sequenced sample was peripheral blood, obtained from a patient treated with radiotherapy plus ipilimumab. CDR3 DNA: TGTGCCATCACCGACTGGGTAGCGGGAGTGGATGAGCAGTTCTTC. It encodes CAITDWVAGVDEQFF.